The clone carrying this T cell receptor beta chain was seen a handful of times. The record originates from a study of T cell repertoires in cytomegalovirus infection. Per the germline V gene, CDR1 is LGHDT and CDR2 is YNNKEL (reference sequence). The ends lost 4 bases at V and 5 bases at J; junction bases unmatched: 7. There are 14 residues in the CDR3. TCRdb recomputed calls from the reads with MiXCR, one row per CDR3 protein. The sample records 160,000 or so distinct CDR3 sequences, around 20% being singletons. This chain connects TRBV3-1 to TRBJ2-7; 8 nucleotides line up with TRBD1. The sequencing input was PBMCs. The clonotype originates from a human donor in good health (CMV status not recorded). Some clones in this sample may be carry-over from other donors' samples. The CDR3 nucleotides are TGTGCCAGCAGCCGGGGGGACAGGCTCGACGAGCAGTACTTC. Amino acid sequence: CASSRGDRLDEQYF.